This T cell receptor (beta chain) derives from a study of cytomegalovirus exposure and HLA in healthy donors. Researchers ran the PCR with 60 Vbeta and 13 Jbeta primers. Repertoires were generated with immunoSEQ multiplex PCR, while TCRdb's copy carries only in-frame clones and drops some. The data hold 100,000 to 130,000 clones, with around four fifths observed a single time. Of note for this clone: Its antigen is not identified.

Study-wide points: TCR beta chains associated with HLA were, in a later analysis, more clonally expanded than equally common others. What TCR beta sequences reportedly achieved was accurate prediction of HLA-A and HLA-B alleles in most subjects.

Germline assignment: CDR1 ENHRY and CDR2 SYGVKD. The CDR3 totals 13 residues. Trimming at V came to 8 bases and at J to 5 bases, leaving 5 bases not matched to a gene. The rearrangement joins TRBV10-3 to TRBJ2-3; TRBD2 aligns across 9 bases. Sequenced input: PBMCs. This clonotype originated in a man aged 25 to 40 in good health and CMV-seronegative. CDR3 in DNA: TGTGCCATCGGAGTAGCGGGAGAAGATACGCAGTATTTT. It translates to CAIGVAGEDTQYF.